A selection of T cell receptor beta chains follows, all from one sample in a study of early T cells in non-severe SARS-CoV-2 infection. TCRdb analysed the 5' RACE reads with MiXCR anew, one entry per CDR3 protein. The data show 90,000 to 130,000 distinct CDR3 sequences, roughly 12% seen once. Sequences were derived from whole blood, sampled at baseline. Source of these receptors: an adult who was a healthcare worker with PCR-confirmed SARS-CoV-2 infection or an uninfected control (not recorded which). Each CDR3 is given with its conserved first and last residue. D genes are given only for firm matches. The size of a clone is reported for some rows only, either as once, few or many, or as a class for expanded clones.

v_call: TRBV5-6
j_call: TRBJ1-2
d_call: TRBD1
cdr3_length: 16
clone_size: .
cdr3_nt: TGTGCCAGCAGCCCCGAGGGACAGGGGATTTGGACTGGCTACACCTTC
cdr3_aa: CASSPEGQGIWTGYTF

v_call: TRBV12-3/TRBV12-4
j_call: TRBJ2-7
d_call: .
cdr3_length: 13
clone_size: many
cdr3_nt: TGTGCCAGCAACCGAGGGACGGTCTACGAGCAGTACTTC
cdr3_aa: CASNRGTVYEQYF

v_call: TRBV7-2
j_call: TRBJ2-1
d_call: TRBD1
cdr3_length: 14
clone_size: few
cdr3_nt: TGTACCAGCAGCTTATGGCAGGGGGCCGATGAGCAGTTCTTC
cdr3_aa: CTSSLWQGADEQFF

v_call: TRBV29-1
j_call: TRBJ2-5
d_call: .
cdr3_length: 12
clone_size: .
cdr3_nt: TGCAGCGTTGGAAACTGGCAAGAGACCCAGTACTTC
cdr3_aa: CSVGNWQETQYF

v_call: TRBV12-3/TRBV12-4
j_call: TRBJ2-3
d_call: TRBD1
cdr3_length: 16
clone_size: .
cdr3_nt: TGTGCCAGCAGCCCCTGGGACAGGGGACTCACAGATACGCAGTATTTT
cdr3_aa: CASSPWDRGLTDTQYF

v_call: TRBV6-1
j_call: TRBJ2-5
d_call: TRBD2
cdr3_length: 16
clone_size: .
cdr3_nt: TGTGCCAGCAGTGAAAATAGCGGGGGAGTTCAAGAGACCCAGTACTTC
cdr3_aa: CASSENSGGVQETQYF

v_call: TRBV21-1
j_call: TRBJ1-5
d_call: .
cdr3_length: 14
clone_size: few
cdr3_nt: TGTGCCAGCAGCACACGGACAGACAATCAGCCCCAGCATTTT
cdr3_aa: CASSTRTDNQPQHF

v_call: TRBV12-3/TRBV12-4
j_call: TRBJ2-5
d_call: TRBD1
cdr3_length: 13
clone_size: .
cdr3_nt: TGTGCCAGCAGGTCCGGGACAGAAGAGACCCAGTACTTC
cdr3_aa: CASRSGTEETQYF

v_call: TRBV2
j_call: TRBJ2-7
d_call: TRBD2
cdr3_length: 13
clone_size: few
cdr3_nt: TGTGCCAGCCAGCGGGAGAGTTCCTACGAGCAGTACTTC
cdr3_aa: CASQRESSYEQYF

v_call: TRBV20-1
j_call: TRBJ2-1
d_call: TRBD2
cdr3_length: 16
clone_size: few
cdr3_nt: TGCAGTGCTAGGGATCCGGGACTAGCGGGAGGCGGTGAGCAGTTCTTC
cdr3_aa: CSARDPGLAGGGEQFF

v_call: TRBV20-1
j_call: TRBJ1-5
d_call: TRBD1
cdr3_length: 14
clone_size: few
cdr3_nt: TGCAGTGCTAGAGATGTGAGGGGGCTGAAGCCCCAGCATTTT
cdr3_aa: CSARDVRGLKPQHF

v_call: TRBV7-3
j_call: TRBJ1-1
d_call: .
cdr3_length: 13
clone_size: many
cdr3_nt: TGTGCCAGCAGCTTAAAAGTCGGCAGTGAAGCTTTCTTT
cdr3_aa: CASSLKVGSEAFF

v_call: TRBV6-6
j_call: TRBJ1-1
d_call: .
cdr3_length: 13
clone_size: many
cdr3_nt: TGTGCCAGCAGCATAACAGAGAACACTGAAGCTTTCTTT
cdr3_aa: CASSITENTEAFF

v_call: TRBV13
j_call: TRBJ2-1
d_call: .
cdr3_length: 14
clone_size: few
cdr3_nt: TGTGCCAGCAGCTCACGGGACGGGATCAATGAGCAGTTCTTC
cdr3_aa: CASSSRDGINEQFF

v_call: TRBV10-3
j_call: TRBJ2-4
d_call: TRBD1
cdr3_length: 17
clone_size: few
cdr3_nt: TGTGCCATCAGTGAGGCACAGGGGCGGCTAGCCAAAAACATTCAGTACTTC
cdr3_aa: CAISEAQGRLAKNIQYF

v_call: TRBV6-1
j_call: TRBJ2-7
d_call: .
cdr3_length: 11
clone_size: .
cdr3_nt: TGTGCCAGCACCATGGGGGGCGAGCAGTACTTC
cdr3_aa: CASTMGGEQYF

v_call: TRBV27
j_call: TRBJ2-1
d_call: TRBD2
cdr3_length: 15
clone_size: .
cdr3_nt: TGTGCCGGCAGTGCGAGACTAGCGGGAGGGCGGGAGCAGTTCTTC
cdr3_aa: CAGSARLAGGREQFF

v_call: TRBV7-2
j_call: TRBJ2-5
d_call: .
cdr3_length: 16
clone_size: many
cdr3_nt: TGTGCCAGCAGCTTAGCGCTAGGGGGGGGCCAAGAGACCCAGTACTTC
cdr3_aa: CASSLALGGGQETQYF

v_call: TRBV18
j_call: TRBJ1-5
d_call: TRBD1
cdr3_length: 13
clone_size: .
cdr3_nt: TGTGCCAGCTCTCAGGGACAGAATCAGCCCCAGCATTTT
cdr3_aa: CASSQGQNQPQHF

v_call: TRBV7-6
j_call: TRBJ2-2
d_call: TRBD2
cdr3_length: 19
clone_size: few
cdr3_nt: TGTGCCAGCAGCCCCCGGCTAGCGGGAGGCCCCACGAACACCGGGGAGCTGTTTTTT
cdr3_aa: CASSPRLAGGPTNTGELFF

v_call: TRBV5-4
j_call: TRBJ2-7
d_call: .
cdr3_length: 14
clone_size: .
cdr3_nt: TGTGCCAGCAGCTTACTACAGGGCGCCTACGAGCAGTACTTC
cdr3_aa: CASSLLQGAYEQYF

v_call: TRBV12-3/TRBV12-4
j_call: TRBJ1-5
d_call: .
cdr3_length: 14
clone_size: many
cdr3_nt: TGTGCCAGCAGTTTAGGGACAGTCAATCAGCCCCAGCATTTT
cdr3_aa: CASSLGTVNQPQHF